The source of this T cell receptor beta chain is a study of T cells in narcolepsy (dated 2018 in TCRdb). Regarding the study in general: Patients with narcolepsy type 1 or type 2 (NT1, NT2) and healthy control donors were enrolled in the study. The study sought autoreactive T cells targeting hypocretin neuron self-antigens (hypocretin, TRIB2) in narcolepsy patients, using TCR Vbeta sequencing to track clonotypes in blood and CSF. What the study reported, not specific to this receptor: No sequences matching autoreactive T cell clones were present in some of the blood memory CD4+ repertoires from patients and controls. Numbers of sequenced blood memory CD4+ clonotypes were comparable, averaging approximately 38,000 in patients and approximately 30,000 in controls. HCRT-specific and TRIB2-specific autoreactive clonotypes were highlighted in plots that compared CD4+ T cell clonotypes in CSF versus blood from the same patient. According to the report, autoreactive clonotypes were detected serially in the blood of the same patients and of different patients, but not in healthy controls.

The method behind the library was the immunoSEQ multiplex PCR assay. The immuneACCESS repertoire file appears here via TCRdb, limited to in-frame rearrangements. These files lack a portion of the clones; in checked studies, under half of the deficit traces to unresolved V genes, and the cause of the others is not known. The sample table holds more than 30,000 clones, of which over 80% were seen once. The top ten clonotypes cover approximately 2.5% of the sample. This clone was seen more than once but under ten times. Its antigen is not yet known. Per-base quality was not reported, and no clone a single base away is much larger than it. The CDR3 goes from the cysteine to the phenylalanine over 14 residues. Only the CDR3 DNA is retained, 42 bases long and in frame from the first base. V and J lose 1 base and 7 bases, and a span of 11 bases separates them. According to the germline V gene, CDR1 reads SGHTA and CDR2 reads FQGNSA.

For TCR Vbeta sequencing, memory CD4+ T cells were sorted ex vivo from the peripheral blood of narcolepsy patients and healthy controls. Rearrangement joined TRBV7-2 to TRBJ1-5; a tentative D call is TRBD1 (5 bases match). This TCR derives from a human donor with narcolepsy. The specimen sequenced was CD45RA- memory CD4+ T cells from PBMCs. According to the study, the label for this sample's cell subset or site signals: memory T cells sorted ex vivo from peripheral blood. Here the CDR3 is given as CASSLVGVGQPQHF. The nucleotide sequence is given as TGTGCCAGCAGCTTAGTAGGGGTAGGACAGCCCCAGCATTTT. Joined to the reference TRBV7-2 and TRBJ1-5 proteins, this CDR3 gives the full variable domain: GAGVSQSPSNKVTEKGKDVELRCDPISGHTALYWYRQSLGQGLEFLIYFQGNSAPDKSGLPSDRFSAERTGGSVSTLTIQRTQQEDSAVYLCASSLVGVGQPQHFGDGTRLSIL.